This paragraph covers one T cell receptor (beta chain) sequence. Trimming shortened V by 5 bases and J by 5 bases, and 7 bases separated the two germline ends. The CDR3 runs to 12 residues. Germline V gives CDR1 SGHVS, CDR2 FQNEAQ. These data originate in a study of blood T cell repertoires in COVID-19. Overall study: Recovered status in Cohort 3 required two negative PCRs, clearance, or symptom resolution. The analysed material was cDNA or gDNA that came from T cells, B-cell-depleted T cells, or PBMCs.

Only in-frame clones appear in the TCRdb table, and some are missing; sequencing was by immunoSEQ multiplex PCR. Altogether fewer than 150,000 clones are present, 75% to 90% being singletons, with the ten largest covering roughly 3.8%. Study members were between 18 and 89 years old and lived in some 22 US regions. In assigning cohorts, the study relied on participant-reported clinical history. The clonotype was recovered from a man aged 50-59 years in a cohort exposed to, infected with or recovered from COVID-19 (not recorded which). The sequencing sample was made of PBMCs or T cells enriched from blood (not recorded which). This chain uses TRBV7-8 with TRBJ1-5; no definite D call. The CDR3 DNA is TGTGCCAGCAGCCCCAGCGATCAGCCCCAGCATTTT. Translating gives CASSPSDQPQHF.